These 4 T cell receptor beta chains originate from one sample sequenced in a study of T cell responses to AZD1222 COVID-19 vaccine. Sequencing used immunoSEQ multiplex PCR; TCRdb keeps in-frame clones, though not all of them. The sample lists some 150,000 clones; 90% were seen once. Sequencing was performed on peripheral blood, taken on day 0 of AZD1222 vaccination. The receptors were sampled from an adult in good health.

This rearrangement joins TRBV10-3 to TRBJ1-1; D is ambiguous. CDR3 length: 14 amino acids. Germline loops: CDR1 ENHRY, CDR2 SYGVKD. The V end lost 3 bases, the J end lost 1 base, and 9 bases lay between the germline ends. CDR3 loop: CAISDFGGNTEAFF. The CDR3 DNA follows: TGTGCCATCAGTGACTTCGGTGGGAACACTGAAGCTTTCTTT.

The chain recombines TRBV9 with TRBJ2-3; tentatively, D is TRBD1 or TRBD2 (5 bases each). V was clipped by 3 bases and J by 6 bases, with 23 bases between them. CDR1 and CDR2 (germline): SGDLS, YYNGEE. This CDR3 has 17 amino acids. CDR3 sequence reads: CASSASGLSGPQDTQYF. The CDR3 DNA sequence: TGTGCCAGCAGCGCTTCGGGTCTCTCGGGGCCACAGGATACGCAGTATTTT.

The chain is built from TRBV27 and TRBJ2-1; TRBD2 matches at 10 bases. The CDR3 runs 17 residues. Germline V gives CDR1 MNHEY, CDR2 SMNVEV (reference sequence). V shed 5 bases and J 7 bases; nucleotides not matched to a gene: 14. The CDR3 is CASSMLSGRALGNEQFF. The CDR3 bases are TGTGCCAGCAGTATGTTGAGCGGGAGGGCCCTAGGGAATGAGCAGTTCTTC.

V is TRBV5-1 and J is TRBJ2-1, with 9 bases matching TRBD2. V shed 6 bases, J shed 6 bases, and the junction held 7 bases outside the gene matches. Germline V gives CDR1 SGHRS, CDR2 YFSETQ. The CDR3 sequence is 14 residues long. DNA of the CDR3: TGCGCCAGCACCTGGGGCGGGAGGGCCAATGAGCAGTTCTTC. Translating gives CASTWGGRANEQFF.